What follows is one TCR beta chain and its context. This specimen comes from a study of cytomegalovirus exposure and HLA in healthy donors. Both 60 Vbeta primers and 13 Jbeta primers went into the PCR. The assay was immunoSEQ multiplex PCR, and TCRdb's table has in-frame clones only and misses some. The repertoire has roughly 120,000 clones, over 75% of them found once; the top ten carry about 1.7%. The CDR3 has 15 residues. The V end lost 3 bases, the J end lost 2 bases, and 14 bases lay between the germline ends. CDR1 SGDLS and CDR2 YYNGEE come from the germline V gene. The V and J genes are TRBV9 and TRBJ2-5; D may be TRBD1 (5 bases). The sequencing input was PBMCs. The receptor comes from a middle-aged man in good health and CMV-seronegative. The CDR3: CASSGALGPQETQYF. CDR3 nucleotide sequence: TGTGCCAGCAGCGGGGCTTTGGGGCCACAAGAGACCCAGTACTTC.